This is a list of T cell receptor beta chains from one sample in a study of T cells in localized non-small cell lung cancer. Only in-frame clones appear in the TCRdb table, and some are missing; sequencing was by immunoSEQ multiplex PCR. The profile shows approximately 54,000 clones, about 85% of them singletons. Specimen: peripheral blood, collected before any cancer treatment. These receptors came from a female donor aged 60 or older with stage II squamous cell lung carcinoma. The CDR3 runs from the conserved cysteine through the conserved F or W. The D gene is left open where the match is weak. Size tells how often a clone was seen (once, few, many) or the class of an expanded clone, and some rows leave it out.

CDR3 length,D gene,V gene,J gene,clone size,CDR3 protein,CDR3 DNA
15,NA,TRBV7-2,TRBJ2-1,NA,CASSPSGGRYNEQFF,TGTGCCAGCAGCCCCAGTGGGGGGCGATACAATGAGCAGTTCTTC
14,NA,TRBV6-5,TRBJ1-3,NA,CATIPWGHGNTIYF,TGTGCCACCATCCCATGGGGGCACGGAAACACCATATATTTT
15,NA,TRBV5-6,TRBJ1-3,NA,CASSLGTGSGNTIYF,TGTGCCAGCAGCTTGGGCACAGGGTCTGGAAACACCATATATTTT
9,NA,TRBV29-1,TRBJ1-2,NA,CSVDVGNTF,TGCAGCGTGGATGTCGGGAACACCTTC
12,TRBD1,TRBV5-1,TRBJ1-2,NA,CASSRTGEGYTF,TGCGCCAGCAGCCGGACAGGGGAAGGCTACACCTTC
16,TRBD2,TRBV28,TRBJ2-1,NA,CASSPAGTSFSNEQFF,TGTGCCAGCAGTCCTGCCGGGACTAGCTTCTCCAATGAGCAGTTCTTC
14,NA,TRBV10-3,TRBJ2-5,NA,CAISESGAQETQYF,TGTGCCATCAGTGAATCAGGGGCTCAAGAGACCCAGTACTTC
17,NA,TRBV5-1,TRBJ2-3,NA,CASSLSTFGAGTDTQYF,TGCGCCAGCAGCTTGTCCACGTTTGGGGCGGGCACAGATACGCAGTATTTT
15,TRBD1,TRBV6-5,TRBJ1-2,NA,CASRDQTGRGSGYTF,TGTGCCAGCAGAGACCAGACAGGGCGAGGGAGTGGCTACACCTTC
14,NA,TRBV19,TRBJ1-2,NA,CASSISSSQGGYTF,TGTGCCAGTAGTATCTCTAGCTCTCAGGGTGGCTACACCTTC
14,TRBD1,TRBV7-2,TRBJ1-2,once,CASSSQGAGEGYTF,TGTGCCAGCAGCTCCCAGGGGGCCGGGGAAGGCTACACCTTC
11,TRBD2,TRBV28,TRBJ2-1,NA,CASSLDRGEFF,TGTGCCAGCAGTTTGGACCGGGGGGAGTTCTTC
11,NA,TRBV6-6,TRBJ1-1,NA,CASSVNTEAFF,TGTGCCAGCAGCGTGAACACTGAAGCTTTCTTT
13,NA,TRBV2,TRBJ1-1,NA,CASSAGENTEAFF,TGTGCCAGCAGTGCAGGTGAGAACACTGAAGCTTTCTTT
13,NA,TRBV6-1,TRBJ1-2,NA,CASSIGKAVGYTF,TGTGCCAGCAGTATCGGAAAGGCCGTTGGCTACACCTTC
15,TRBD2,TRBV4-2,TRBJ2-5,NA,CASSPRTSFGETQYF,TGTGCCAGCAGCCCAAGGACTAGCTTCGGTGAGACCCAGTACTTC
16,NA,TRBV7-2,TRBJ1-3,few,CASSLATAGSGNTIYF,TGTGCCAGCAGCTTAGCGACAGCCGGATCTGGAAACACCATATATTTT
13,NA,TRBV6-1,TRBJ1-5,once,CATKVTDNQPQHF,TGTGCCACCAAGGTCACAGATAATCAGCCCCAGCATTTT
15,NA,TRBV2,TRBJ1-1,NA,CASSVAGGKNTEAFF,TGTGCCAGCAGCGTCGCCGGGGGAAAGAACACTGAAGCTTTCTTT
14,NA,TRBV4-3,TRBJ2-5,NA,CASSPGGGRETQYF,TGCGCCAGCAGCCCAGGGGGGGGGCGAGAGACCCAGTACTTC
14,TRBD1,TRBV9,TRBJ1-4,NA,CASSFTGGGEKLFF,TGTGCCAGCAGCTTTACAGGGGGCGGTGAAAAACTGTTTTTT
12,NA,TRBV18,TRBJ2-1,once,CASSLDYNEQFF,TGTGCCAGCTCACTCGATTACAATGAGCAGTTCTTC
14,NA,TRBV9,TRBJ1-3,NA,CASSVEGSGNTIYF,TGTGCCAGCAGCGTAGAGGGTTCTGGAAACACCATATATTTT
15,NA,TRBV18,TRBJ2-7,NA,CASSQTPVNGYEQYF,TGTGCCAGCTCACAGACACCCGTGAACGGCTACGAGCAGTACTTC
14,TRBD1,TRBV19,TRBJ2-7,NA,CASSFRDRSYEQYF,TGTGCCAGTAGTTTCCGGGACAGATCCTACGAGCAGTACTTC
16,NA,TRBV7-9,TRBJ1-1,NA,CASSLGRGASNTEAFF,TGTGCCAGCAGCTTAGGAAGAGGGGCCTCGAACACTGAAGCTTTCTTT
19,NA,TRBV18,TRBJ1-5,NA,CASSPQGLDIYWSNQPQHF,TGTGCCAGCTCACCACAGGGACTGGACATATATTGGAGCAATCAGCCCCAGCATTTT
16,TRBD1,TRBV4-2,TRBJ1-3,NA,CASSQEGQNPGNTIYF,TGTGCCAGCAGCCAAGAGGGACAGAATCCTGGAAACACCATATATTTT
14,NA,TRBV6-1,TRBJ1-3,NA,CASNLGTTGNTIYF,TGTGCCAGCAATCTTGGGACAACTGGAAACACCATATATTTT
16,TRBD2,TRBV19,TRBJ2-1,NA,CASSITGTSGGFEQFF,TGTGCCAGTAGTATCACCGGGACTAGCGGGGGGTTTGAGCAGTTCTTC
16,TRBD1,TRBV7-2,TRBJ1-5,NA,CASSWDGTGANQPQHF,TGTGCCAGCAGCTGGGATGGGACAGGAGCCAATCAGCCCCAGCATTTT
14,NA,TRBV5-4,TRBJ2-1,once,CASSLTVTYNEQFF,TGTGCCAGCAGCTTGACAGTAACCTACAATGAGCAGTTCTTC
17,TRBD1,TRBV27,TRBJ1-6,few,CASSLSEGGRNNSPLHF,TGTGCCAGCAGTTTATCGGAAGGGGGCCGTAATAATTCACCCCTCCACTTT
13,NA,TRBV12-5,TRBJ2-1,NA,CASGFRPEDEQFF,TGTGCTAGTGGTTTTCGACCGGAGGATGAGCAGTTCTTC
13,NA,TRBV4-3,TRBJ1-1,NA,CASSQAVNTEAFF,TGCGCCAGCAGCCAAGCAGTAAACACTGAAGCTTTCTTT
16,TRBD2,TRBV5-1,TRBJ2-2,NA,CASSLGEGLNTGELFF,TGCGCCAGCAGCTTGGGGGAGGGCCTGAACACCGGGGAGCTGTTTTTT
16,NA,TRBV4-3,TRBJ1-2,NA,CASSHPRDTPGYGYTF,TGCGCCAGCAGCCACCCCCGGGACACCCCAGGCTATGGCTACACCTTC
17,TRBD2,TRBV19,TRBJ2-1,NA,CASSPRTSGGAYNEQFF,TGTGCCAGTAGTCCCCGGACTAGCGGGGGGGCCTACAATGAGCAGTTCTTC
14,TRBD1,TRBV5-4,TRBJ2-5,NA,CASSTEDRGETQYF,TGTGCCAGCAGCACAGAGGACAGGGGAGAGACCCAGTACTTC
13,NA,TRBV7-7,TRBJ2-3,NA,CTSSLDLADTQYF,TGTACTAGCAGCTTAGACCTAGCTGATACGCAGTATTTT
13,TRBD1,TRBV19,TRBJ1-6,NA,CASSRDSDSPLHF,TGTGCCAGTAGTAGGGACAGCGACTCACCCCTCCACTTT
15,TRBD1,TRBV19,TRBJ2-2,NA,CASSSGTGAIGELFF,TGTGCCAGTAGTTCCGGGACAGGGGCTATCGGGGAGCTGTTTTTT
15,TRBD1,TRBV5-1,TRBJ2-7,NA,CASSLAAGTAYEQYF,TGCGCCAGCAGCTTGGCCGCAGGGACAGCCTACGAGCAGTACTTC
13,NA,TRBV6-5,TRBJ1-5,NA,CASAVGRNQPQHF,TGTGCCAGCGCCGTAGGACGCAATCAGCCCCAGCATTTT
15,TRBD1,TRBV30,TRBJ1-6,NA,CAWSSTGIVGSPLHF,TGTGCCTGGAGTTCGACAGGGATTGTCGGTTCACCCCTCCACTTT
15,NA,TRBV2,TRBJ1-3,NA,CASRPQGTVGNTIYF,TGTGCCAGCAGGCCACAGGGAACTGTTGGAAACACCATATATTTT
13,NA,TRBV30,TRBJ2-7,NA,CAWSVLPGPEQYF,TGTGCCTGGAGTGTACTGCCGGGGCCCGAGCAGTACTTC